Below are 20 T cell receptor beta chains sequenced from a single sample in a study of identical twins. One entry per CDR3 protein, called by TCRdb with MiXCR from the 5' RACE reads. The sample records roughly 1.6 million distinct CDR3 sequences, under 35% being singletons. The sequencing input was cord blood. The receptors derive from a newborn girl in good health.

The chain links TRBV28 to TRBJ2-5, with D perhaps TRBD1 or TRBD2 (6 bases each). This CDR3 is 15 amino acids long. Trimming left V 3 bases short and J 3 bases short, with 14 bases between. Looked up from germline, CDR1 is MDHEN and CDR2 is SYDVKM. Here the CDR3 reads CASSFYRGREETQYF. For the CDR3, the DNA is TGTGCCAGCAGTTTTTACCGGGGGCGGGAAGAGACCCAGTACTTC.

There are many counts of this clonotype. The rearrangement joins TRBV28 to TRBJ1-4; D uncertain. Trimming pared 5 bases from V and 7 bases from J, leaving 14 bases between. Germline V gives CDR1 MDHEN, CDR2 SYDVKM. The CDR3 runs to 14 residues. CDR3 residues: CASSPGGVGEKLFF. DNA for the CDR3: TGTGCCAGCAGTCCGGGAGGCGTCGGTGAAAAACTGTTTTTT.

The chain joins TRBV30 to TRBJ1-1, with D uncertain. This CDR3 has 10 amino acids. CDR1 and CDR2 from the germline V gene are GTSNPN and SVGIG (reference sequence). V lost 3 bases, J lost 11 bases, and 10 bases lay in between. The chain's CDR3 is CAWSRTRAFF. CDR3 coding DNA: TGTGCCTGGAGCCGTACAAGGGCTTTCTTT.

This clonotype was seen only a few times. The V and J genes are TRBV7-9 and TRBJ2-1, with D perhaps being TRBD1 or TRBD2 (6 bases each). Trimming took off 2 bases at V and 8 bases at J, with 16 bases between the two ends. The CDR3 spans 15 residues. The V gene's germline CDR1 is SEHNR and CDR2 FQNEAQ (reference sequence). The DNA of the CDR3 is TGTGCCAGCAGCTTAAATAGGGGGGCCGGGGATGAGCAGTTCTTC. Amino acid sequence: CASSLNRGAGDEQFF.

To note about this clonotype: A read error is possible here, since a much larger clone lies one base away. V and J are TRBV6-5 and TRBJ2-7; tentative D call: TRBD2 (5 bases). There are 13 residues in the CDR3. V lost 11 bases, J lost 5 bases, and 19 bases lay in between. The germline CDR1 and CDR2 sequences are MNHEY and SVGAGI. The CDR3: CARVEVPSHEQYF. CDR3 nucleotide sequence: TGTGCCCGCGTGGAGGTCCCATCCCACGAGCAGTACTTC.

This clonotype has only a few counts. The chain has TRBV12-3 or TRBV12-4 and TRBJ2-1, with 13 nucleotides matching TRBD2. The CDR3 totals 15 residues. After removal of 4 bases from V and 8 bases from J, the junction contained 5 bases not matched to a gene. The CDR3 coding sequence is TGTGCCAGCAGTTCCCCGGGACTAGCGGGATATGAGCAGTTCTTC. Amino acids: CASSSPGLAGYEQFF.

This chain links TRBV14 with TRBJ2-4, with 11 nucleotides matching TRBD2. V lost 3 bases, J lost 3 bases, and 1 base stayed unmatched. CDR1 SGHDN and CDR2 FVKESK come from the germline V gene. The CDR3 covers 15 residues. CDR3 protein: CASSQTSGIKNIQYF. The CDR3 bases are TGTGCCAGCAGCCAGACTAGCGGGATCAAAAACATTCAGTACTTC.

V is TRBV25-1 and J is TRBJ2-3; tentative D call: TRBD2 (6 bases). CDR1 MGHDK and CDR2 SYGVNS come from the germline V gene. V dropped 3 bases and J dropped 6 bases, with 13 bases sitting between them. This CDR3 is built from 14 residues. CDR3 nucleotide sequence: TGTGCCAGCAGTGACGGGAGCGCCGGGGATACGCAGTATTTT. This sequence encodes CASSDGSAGDTQYF.

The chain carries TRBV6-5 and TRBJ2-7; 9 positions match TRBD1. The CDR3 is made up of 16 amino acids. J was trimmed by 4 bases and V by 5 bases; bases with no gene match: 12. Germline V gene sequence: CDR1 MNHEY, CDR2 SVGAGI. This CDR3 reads CASSALETGGFYEQYF. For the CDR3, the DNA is TGTGCCAGCAGTGCACTCGAGACAGGGGGATTTTACGAGCAGTACTTC.

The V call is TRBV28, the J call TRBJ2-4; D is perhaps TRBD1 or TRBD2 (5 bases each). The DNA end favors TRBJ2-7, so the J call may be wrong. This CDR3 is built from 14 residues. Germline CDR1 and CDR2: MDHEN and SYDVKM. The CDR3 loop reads CASSVTGANYEQYF. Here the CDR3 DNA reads TGTGCCAGCAGCGTAACCGGGGCCAACTACGAGCAGTACTTC.

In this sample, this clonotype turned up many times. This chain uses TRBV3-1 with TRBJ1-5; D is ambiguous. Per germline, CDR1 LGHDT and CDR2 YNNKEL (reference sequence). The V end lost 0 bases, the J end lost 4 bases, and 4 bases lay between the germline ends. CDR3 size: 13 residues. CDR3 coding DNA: TGTGCCAGCAGCCAAGACTTAAATCAGCCCCAGCATTTT. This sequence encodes CASSQDLNQPQHF.

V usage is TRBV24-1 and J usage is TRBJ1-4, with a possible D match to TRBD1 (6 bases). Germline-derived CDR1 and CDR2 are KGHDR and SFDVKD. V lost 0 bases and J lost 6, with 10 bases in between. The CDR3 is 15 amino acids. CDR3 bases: TGTGCCACCAGTGATTTGCGGGACAAAGATGAAAAACTGTTTTTT. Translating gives CATSDLRDKDEKLFF.

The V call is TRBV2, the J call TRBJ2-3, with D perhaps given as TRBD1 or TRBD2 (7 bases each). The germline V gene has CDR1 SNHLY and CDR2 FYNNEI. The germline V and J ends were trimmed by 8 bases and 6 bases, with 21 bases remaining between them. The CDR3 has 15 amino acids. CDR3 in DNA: TGTGCCAGCTTCAGGGGAGGGGGCGGTTCGGATACGCAGTATTTT. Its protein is CASFRGGGGSDTQYF.

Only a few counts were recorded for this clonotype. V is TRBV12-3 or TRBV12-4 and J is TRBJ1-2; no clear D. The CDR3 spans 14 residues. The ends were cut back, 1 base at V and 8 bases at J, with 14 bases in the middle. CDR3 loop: CASSLDRGPGGYTF. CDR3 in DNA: TGTGCCAGCAGTTTAGACCGCGGCCCCGGGGGCTACACCTTC.

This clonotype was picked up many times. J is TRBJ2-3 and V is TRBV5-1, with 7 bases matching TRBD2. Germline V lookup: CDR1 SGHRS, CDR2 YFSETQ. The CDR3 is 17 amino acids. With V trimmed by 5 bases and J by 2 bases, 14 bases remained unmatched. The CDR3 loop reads CASRPLAAGLATDTQYF. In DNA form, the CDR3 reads TGCGCCAGCAGACCTCTAGCGGCGGGACTTGCCACAGATACGCAGTATTTT.

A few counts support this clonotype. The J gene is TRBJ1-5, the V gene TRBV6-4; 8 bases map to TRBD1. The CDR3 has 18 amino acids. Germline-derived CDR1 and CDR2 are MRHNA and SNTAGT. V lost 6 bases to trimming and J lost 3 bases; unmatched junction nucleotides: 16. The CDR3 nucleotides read TGTGCCAGCAGCGCGGACAGGGAACCCAAGATATTCAATCAGCCCCAGCATTTT. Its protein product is CASSADREPKIFNQPQHF.

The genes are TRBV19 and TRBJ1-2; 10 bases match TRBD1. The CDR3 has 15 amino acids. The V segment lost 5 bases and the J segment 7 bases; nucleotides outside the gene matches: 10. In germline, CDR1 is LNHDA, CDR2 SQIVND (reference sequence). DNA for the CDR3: TGTGCCAGTAGTTTAAACAGACAGGGGGCTGGTGGCTACACCTTC. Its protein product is CASSLNRQGAGGYTF.

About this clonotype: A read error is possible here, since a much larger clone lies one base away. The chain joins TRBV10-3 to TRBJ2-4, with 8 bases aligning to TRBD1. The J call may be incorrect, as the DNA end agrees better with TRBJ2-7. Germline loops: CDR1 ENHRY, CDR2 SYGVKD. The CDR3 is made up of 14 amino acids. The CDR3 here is CAIDDIRTGREQYF. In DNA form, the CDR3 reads TGTGCCATCGACGATATTCGGACAGGGCGCGAGCAGTACTTC.

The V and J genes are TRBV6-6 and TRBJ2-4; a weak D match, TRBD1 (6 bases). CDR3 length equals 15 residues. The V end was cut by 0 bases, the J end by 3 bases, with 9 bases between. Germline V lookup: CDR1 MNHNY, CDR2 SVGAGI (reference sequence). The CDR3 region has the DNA TGTGCCAGCAGTTACTCGGACAGAGGCAAAAACATTCAGTACTTC. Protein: CASSYSDRGKNIQYF.

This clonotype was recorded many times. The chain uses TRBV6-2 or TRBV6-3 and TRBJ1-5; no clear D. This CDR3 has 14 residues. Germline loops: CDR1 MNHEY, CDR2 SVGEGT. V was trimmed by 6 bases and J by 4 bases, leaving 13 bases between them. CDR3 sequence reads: CASSPGDSNQPQHF. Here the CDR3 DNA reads TGTGCCAGCAGCCCCGGGGATTCGAATCAGCCCCAGCATTTT.